This TCR beta chain was observed in a study of cytomegalovirus exposure and HLA in healthy donors. Per the germline V gene, CDR1 is KGHSH and CDR2 is LQKENI. The CDR3 consists of 11 residues. Trimming took 4 bases from V and 3 from J, leaving 4 bases between them. With 60 Vbeta and 13 Jbeta primers, the PCR was carried out. Generated by immunoSEQ multiplex PCR, the TCRdb table keeps only in-frame clones and is missing some. The sample features about 140,000 clones, with approximately 2.4% in its top ten. Sequencing was carried out using PBMCs. The chain joins TRBV18 to TRBJ2-7, with D uncertain. This receptor was obtained from a man aged 35-49 years in good health and CMV-seronegative. The CDR3 is CASSRLYEQYF. The CDR3 DNA reads TGTGCCAGCTCACGACTCTACGAGCAGTACTTC.